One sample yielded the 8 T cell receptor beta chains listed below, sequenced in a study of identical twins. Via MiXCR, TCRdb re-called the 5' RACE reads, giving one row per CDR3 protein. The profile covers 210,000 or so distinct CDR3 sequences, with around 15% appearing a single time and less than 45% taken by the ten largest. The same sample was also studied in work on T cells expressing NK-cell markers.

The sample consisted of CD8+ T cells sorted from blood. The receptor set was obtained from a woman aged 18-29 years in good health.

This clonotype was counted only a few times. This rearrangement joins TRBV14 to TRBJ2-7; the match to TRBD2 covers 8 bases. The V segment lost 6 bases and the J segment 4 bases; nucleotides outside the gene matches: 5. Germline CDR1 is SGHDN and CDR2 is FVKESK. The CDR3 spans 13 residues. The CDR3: CASRPPGGYEQYF. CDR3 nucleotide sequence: TGTGCCAGCAGGCCGCCGGGGGGGTACGAGCAGTACTTC.

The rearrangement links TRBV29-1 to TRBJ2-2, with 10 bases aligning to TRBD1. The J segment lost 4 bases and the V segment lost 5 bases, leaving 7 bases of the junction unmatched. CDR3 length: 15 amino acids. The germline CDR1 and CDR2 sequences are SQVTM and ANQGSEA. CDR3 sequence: CSVLTGGLGTGELFF. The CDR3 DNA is TGCAGCGTTCTGACAGGGGGCCTGGGCACCGGGGAGCTGTTTTTT.

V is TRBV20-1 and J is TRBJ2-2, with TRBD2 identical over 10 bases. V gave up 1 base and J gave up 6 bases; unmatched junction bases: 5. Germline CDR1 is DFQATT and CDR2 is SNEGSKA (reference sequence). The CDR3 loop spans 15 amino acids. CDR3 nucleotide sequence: TGCAGTGCTAGAGTCAGCGGGGGGGAGGCCGGGGAGCTGTTTTTT. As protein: CSARVSGGEAGELFF.

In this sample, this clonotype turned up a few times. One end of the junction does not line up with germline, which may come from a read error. CDR3 residues: CSARGRGQSTDTQYF. DNA of the CDR3: TGCAGTGCCAGAGGGCGAGGACAAAGCACAGATACGCAGTATTTT. The J gene is TRBJ2-3, the V gene TRBV20-1; D is tentatively TRBD1 or TRBD2 (5 bases each). The CDR3 has 15 residues. Germline assignment: CDR1 DFQATT and CDR2 SNEGSKA (reference sequence).

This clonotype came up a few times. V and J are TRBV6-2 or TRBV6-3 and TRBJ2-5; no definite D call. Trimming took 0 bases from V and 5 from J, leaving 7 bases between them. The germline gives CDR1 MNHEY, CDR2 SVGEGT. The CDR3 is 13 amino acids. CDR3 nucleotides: TGTGCCAGCAGTTACTCGATGGGGGAGACCCAGTACTTC. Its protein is CASSYSMGETQYF.

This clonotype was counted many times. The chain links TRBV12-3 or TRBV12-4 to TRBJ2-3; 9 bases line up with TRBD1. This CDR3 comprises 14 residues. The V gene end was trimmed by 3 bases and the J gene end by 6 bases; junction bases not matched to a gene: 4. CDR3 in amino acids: CASSLGQGADTQYF. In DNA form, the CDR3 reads TGTGCCAGCAGTTTGGGACAGGGCGCGGATACGCAGTATTTT.

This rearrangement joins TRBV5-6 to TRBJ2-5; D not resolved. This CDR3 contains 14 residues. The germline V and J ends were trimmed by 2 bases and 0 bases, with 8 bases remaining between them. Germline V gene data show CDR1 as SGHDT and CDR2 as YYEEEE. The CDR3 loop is CASSFRANQETQYF. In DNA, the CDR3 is TGTGCCAGCAGCTTCAGAGCCAACCAAGAGACCCAGTACTTC. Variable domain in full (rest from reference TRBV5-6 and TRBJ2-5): DAGVTQSPTHLIKTRGQQVTLRCSPKSGHDTVSWYQQALGQGPQFIFQYYEEEERQRGNFPDRFSGHQFPNYSSELNVNALLLGDSALYLCASSFRANQETQYFGPGTRLLVL.

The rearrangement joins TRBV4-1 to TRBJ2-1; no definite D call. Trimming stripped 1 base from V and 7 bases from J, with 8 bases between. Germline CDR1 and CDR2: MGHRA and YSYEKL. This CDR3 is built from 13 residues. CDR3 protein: CASSQGASNEQFF. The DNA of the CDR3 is TGCGCCAGCAGCCAAGGAGCAAGTAATGAGCAGTTCTTC.